The present T cell receptor (beta chain) was sequenced within a study of PD-L1 blockade in urothelial cancer. Study-level information: About 85% of the roughly 30 patients were males with bladder-origin urothelial cancer. Samples of blood were analyzed 3 weeks (second dose) and 6 weeks after treatment start.

Study observations and caveats: Improved survival was predicted by pretreatment blood TCR clonality below the median.

A note on this clone: Its antigen remains unidentified.

The CDR3 spans 13 residues. CDR1 and CDR2 from the germline V gene are MNHEY and SMNVEV (reference sequence). V was trimmed by 7 bases and J by 4 bases, leaving 12 bases between them. Data came from immunoSEQ multiplex PCR; TCRdb stores just in-frame clones and leaves some out. Here the sample spans some 75,000 clones, around 93% being singletons. Specified time point: peripheral blood 6 weeks after treatment start. The starting material was PBMCs, obtained around atezolizumab (anti-PD-L1) treatment. The rearrangement uses TRBV27 and TRBJ2-3, with TRBD2 as a possible D gene (6 bases). The receptor was derived from a woman over 75 with urothelial cancer. CDR3 coding DNA: TGTGCCAGCACCGCGGGGTCCCCAGATACGCAGTATTTT. Translation: CASTAGSPDTQYF.